The 10 T cell receptor beta chains below were found in one sample sequenced in a study of T cell responses to AZD1222 COVID-19 vaccine. Sequenced by immunoSEQ multiplex PCR; TCRdb stores in-frame clones only, minus some. The table records approximately 84,000 clones, approximately 88% of them present only once. The specimen comprised peripheral blood, sampled on day 0 of AZD1222 vaccination. The receptors come from an adult in good health.

J is TRBJ2-5 and V is TRBV4-3; D remains unclear. The germline V and J ends were trimmed by 1 base and 5 bases, with 8 bases remaining between them. Germline lookup yields CDR1 LGHNA and CDR2 YSLEER. The CDR3 runs 13 residues. The CDR3 loop is CASSQVLWETQYF. The CDR3 DNA is TGCGCCAGCAGCCAAGTTTTATGGGAGACCCAGTACTTC.

The sample holds a few counts of this clone. The gene calls are TRBV6-5 and TRBJ1-2; D remains ambiguous. CDR1 is MNHEY and CDR2 is SVGAGI in the germline V gene. V lost 8 bases and J 7 bases, leaving 23 bases between the germline ends. This CDR3 has 15 residues. CDR3 sequence (DNA): TGTGCCAGCCGGCCGTTGCGGAGTCAGCTAGGTGGCTACACCTTC. Translated, it gives CASRPLRSQLGGYTF.

The J gene is TRBJ2-7, the V gene TRBV6-5; no clear D. Trimming took off 4 bases at V and 3 bases at J, with 10 bases between the two ends. Germline values: CDR1 MNHEY, CDR2 SVGAGI. The CDR3 consists of 13 residues. The CDR3 reads CASSFPVYYEQYF. In DNA form, the CDR3 reads TGTGCCAGCAGTTTCCCGGTATACTACGAGCAGTACTTC.

The V gene is TRBV2, the J gene TRBJ1-5; a possible D gene is TRBD1 (6 bases). Trimming cost V 0 bases and J 9 bases, with 18 bases left between them. Germline values: CDR1 SNHLY, CDR2 FYNNEI. This CDR3 is 16 amino acids long. The CDR3 DNA is TGTGCCAGCAGTGAAGCGCTAGGGGGGCCCTTTCGGCCCCAGCATTTT. It encodes CASSEALGGPFRPQHF. Combining the CDR3 with reference TRBV2 and TRBJ1-5 gives the whole variable domain EPEVTQTPSHQVTQMGQEVILRCVPISNHLYFYWYRQILGQKVEFLVSFYNNEISEKSEIFDDQFSVERPDGSNFTLKIRSTKLEDSAMYFCASSEALGGPFRPQHFGDGTRLSIL.

V and J are TRBV3-1 (or the pseudogene TRBV3-2) and TRBJ2-2; no reliable D call. The ends were cut back, 4 bases at V and 4 bases at J, with 13 bases in the middle. CDR1 is LGHDT and CDR2 is YNNKEL in the germline V gene (reference sequence). The CDR3 sequence is 15 residues long. CDR3 coding DNA: TGTGCCAGCAGCCCCACCTCGATCGCCACCGGGGAGCTGTTTTTT. As protein: CASSPTSIATGELFF.

CDR3 coding DNA: TGTGCCAGCAGCTTGGATGATAGGGGGCTCTATGGCTACACCTTC. Translation gives CASSLDDRGLYGYTF. This chain uses TRBV5-5 with TRBJ1-2; the match to TRBD1 covers 7 bases. V lost 0 bases and J lost 4; bases outside the gene matches: 6. The CDR3 sequence is 15 residues long. The germline gives CDR1 SGHKS, CDR2 YYEKEE (reference sequence).

The rearrangement uses TRBV5-1 and TRBJ2-3, with D maybe TRBD2 (6 bases). This CDR3 is built from 14 residues. Germline V lookup: CDR1 SGHRS, CDR2 YFSETQ. V was clipped by 7 bases and J by 0 bases, with 12 bases between them. The CDR3 region has the DNA TGCGCCAGCCGGGCGGACTACAGCACAGATACGCAGTATTTT. Translating gives CASRADYSTDTQYF.

The CDR3 DNA is TGTGCCAGCAGCGTGACCTACGAGCAGTACTTC. Amino acid sequence: CASSVTYEQYF. V is TRBV7-8 and J is TRBJ2-7; D is ambiguous. Trimming removed 5 bases from V and 2 bases from J, with 4 bases in between. The germline CDR1 and CDR2 sequences are SGHVS and FQNEAQ. This CDR3 region has 11 residues.

A single count supports this clone. The chain is built from TRBV7-3 and TRBJ2-3; 10 nucleotides line up with TRBD2. This CDR3 has 18 amino acids. The germline CDR1 and CDR2 sequences are SGHTA and FQGTGA. V lost 3 bases, J lost 1 base, and 10 bases stayed unmatched. CDR3 residues: CASSLNSPGTSGTDTQYF. The DNA for the CDR3 is TGTGCCAGCAGCTTGAATTCACCCGGGACTAGCGGCACAGATACGCAGTATTTT.

The rearrangement uses TRBV5-5 and TRBJ2-3; D is perhaps TRBD1 or TRBD2 (5 bases each). Germline V gives CDR1 SGHKS, CDR2 YYEKEE (reference sequence). Trimming left V 4 bases short and J 2 bases short, with 11 bases between. This CDR3 is 14 amino acids long. In nucleotides, the CDR3 is TGTGCCAGCAGCACGGGACGGCTCACAGATACGCAGTATTTT. It codes for CASSTGRLTDTQYF.